This T cell receptor (beta chain) came from a study of tumor-infiltrating lymphocytes in primary liver carcinoma. This clonotype has a handful of counts. V lost 5 bases, J lost 0 bases, and 8 bases lay in between. This CDR3 spans 15 amino acids. Germline assignment: CDR1 SGHAT and CDR2 FQNNGV. Co-extraction of RNA and DNA was performed on about 19-30 mg of unsorted bulk tissue. There were five separate regions sampled from each tumor. The investigators made TCR beta cDNA from around 530 ng total RNA, using a constant-region primer. Slightly modified ARM-PCR, run as three nested multiplex PCR rounds, produced the TCR beta libraries. A C-beta reverse primer and TRBV1-TRBV30 forward primers served in each of the first two PCR rounds, at ten to eleven cycles apiece. Each CDR3 protein gets one entry after TCRdb re-called the multiplex PCR reads with MiXCR. Seen here are tens of thousands of distinct CDR3 sequences, roughly 72% observed once, and the top ten hold roughly a fifth.

Material for sequencing was liver tumor tissue from sampling region 1. Regarding subset: tumor region T1, superior pole. The chain couples TRBV11-2 to TRBJ2-6, with a weak D call TRBD2 (5 bases). This clonotype was obtained from a man aged 35-49 years with primary liver carcinoma and hepatitis B virus infection. DNA for the CDR3: TGTGCCAGCAGCAATGGACTCTCTGGGGCCAACGTCCTGACTTTC. Translated: CASSNGLSGANVLTF.